This T cell receptor beta chain was sequenced in a study of T cells after yellow fever vaccination. The overall study: Low-cell-number fractions underwent preparation using SMART-Seq v4 Ultra Low Input. Study-level findings and limits: Most primary-vaccination clones recurred post-booster (more than 95% CD4, 88% CD8). Abundant clonotypes from the bulk population could have been carried over as contaminants into FACS-sorted repertoires.

The CDR3 runs to 11 residues. Germline-derived CDR1 and CDR2 are LNHDA and SQIVND (reference sequence). Trimming pared 3 bases from V and 15 bases from J, leaving 12 bases between. Researchers made TCR cDNA using 5'RACE template switching, and this step added a universal primer site and UMIs. TCRdb reprocessed the 5' RACE reads with MiXCR, giving one entry per CDR3 protein. The repertoire includes about 29,000 distinct CDR3 sequences, 5% of them detected once, and about 41% sits in the top ten. This clonotype was seen ten or more times. Its specificity is not known. Sequences were derived from CD8+ T cells sorted from PBMCs, sampled 10 days after the yellow fever booster vaccination. The chain couples TRBV19 to TRBJ2-1; D possibly corresponds to TRBD2 (6 bases). The clonotype was recovered from a man younger than 45 who received the YFV17D yellow fever vaccine. The CDR3 region has the DNA TGTGCCAGTAGTATGCGGGACCGCACGTTCTTC. Protein sequence: CASSMRDRTFF.